The T cell receptor (beta chain) described here comes from a study of T cell responses to AZD1222 COVID-19 vaccine listed by TCRdb under 2021. Regarding the study in general: AZD1222 recipients given second doses at about 4 weeks or at about 12 weeks were pooled, since spike-specific TCR depth and breadth were not found to differ between the two schedules. Trial participants were enrolled by age into 18-55, 56-69 and 70-plus year subgroups, with 148, 28 and 57 TCR-sequenced participants respectively. A total of 230 to 250 trial participants underwent TCR sequencing, of whom 207 received two doses of AZD1222 and about 26 received two doses of the MenACWY control vaccine. Beyond this particular receptor, the publication reports: The 56-69-year group was small, and its depth increase did not reach significance, likely because of low power. No day 14 peak-response samples were available, so repertoires were characterized only after the peak T cell response. Conclusions about previously exposed vaccinees are limited because only six or seven AZD1222 recipients were SARS-CoV-2 seropositive at baseline. Spike-specific TCR breadth and depth rose significantly after two AZD1222 doses compared with day 0 and with MenACWY recipients. Most participants were white British and females outnumbered males, and the authors suggested that clonal diversity may have been underestimated. CD4 TCRs associated with the vaccine covered the entire spike protein, and the dominant responses were in regions 160-218 and 743-854. Nearly half of unique spike-specific TCRs reportedly recognized epitopes outside regions mutated in the B.1.351 and B.1.1.7 variants.

CDR1 MGHRA and CDR2 YSYEKL are derived from the germline V gene. V drops 3 bases and J drops 3 bases, leaving 6 bases in between. Reading from cysteine to phenylalanine, the CDR3 counts 12 amino acids. The entry retains the CDR3 DNA only, 36 bases that are in frame from base 1. The time point tag for this specimen amounts to: baseline before first vaccination. Vaccinee samples came from UK trials COV001 and COV002, including a single-blind randomized controlled phase 2/3 trial of AZD1222 (ChAdOx1 nCoV-19) in healthy adults. Trial participant PBMC samples were collected at day 0 and day 28 after the second dose for TCRbeta chain sequencing. This clone turned up a few times. It lacks a known antigen. Within one base of it there is no much larger clone, and no base qualities were kept. The CDR3 regions of human TCRbeta chains were analyzed by immunosequencing. The original methods were these. TCRs in the repertoires were compared against a reference library of SARS-CoV-2-specific TCRs that had been generated with the MIRA antigen-specificity platform. Breadth meant the fraction of unique TCRs that were SARS-CoV-2-associated, whereas depth meant the fraction of total T cells that were SARS-CoV-2-associated. Each spike-specific TCR was assigned to its reactive spike region and to a CD4 or CD8 class using the MIRA data. Log10-transformed breadth and depth values were compared by one-way ANOVA with Sidak's multiple comparisons tests. TCRdb retrieved this table from immuneACCESS and kept in-frame rearrangements only. Not all clones are present; in checked studies, unresolved V genes account for under half, and no reason is known for the remainder. That table gives V, J and clone size, and the DNA gave D and trimming. Here the sample has tens of thousands of clones; around 88% occur a single time. The top ten clones comprise roughly a fifth of the sample.

The sequencing used peripheral blood, collected on day 0 of AZD1222 vaccination. The clonotype comes from an adult in good health. Rearrangement joined TRBV4-1 to TRBJ2-7; TRBD1 could be the D gene, as 5 bases match. The sequence in DNA is TGCGCCAGCAGCCACCAGGGCTACGAGCAGTACTTC. This encodes CASSHQGYEQYF.